This T cell receptor (beta chain) derives from a study of T cells in Graves' hyperthyroidism and ophthalmopathy. This clonotype was counted once. This CDR3 spans 16 amino acids. Germline CDR1 and CDR2: LGHDT and YNNKEL (reference sequence). V lost 8 bases, J lost 0 bases, and 16 bases lay in between. RNA transcripts yielded amplified TCR beta CDR3 regions. The HTBI primer set was used in a first-round RT-PCR of the TCR CDR3. TCRdb reanalysed the multiplex PCR reads using MiXCR and keeps one entry per CDR3 protein. The data show about 720,000 distinct CDR3 sequences, with 18% seen just once and approximately 15% held by the top ten.

V usage is TRBV3-1 and J usage is TRBJ1-4, with D hard to call. Sample: blood. The source is a woman between 50 and 59 years old with Graves' hyperthyroidism that later progressed to Graves' ophthalmopathy. The CDR3 is CASGLRTAATNEKLFF. CDR3 nucleotides: TGTGCCAGCGGCCTACGGACGGCTGCAACTAATGAAAAACTGTTTTTT.